Each of the 25 T cell receptor beta chains below was sequenced from the same sample in a study of blood T cells in healthy people across ages. Next came a second PCR, run for about 7 to 12 cycles, which used a sample-barcoded 5' primer along with a J-beta primer mix. TCRdb passed the 5' RACE reads through MiXCR, listing each CDR3 protein once. The profile shows 1.5 million to 1.8 million distinct CDR3 sequences, roughly two fifths of them singletons. The specimen was blood. Receptors originate from a woman aged 18-30 years in good health.

The rearrangement links TRBV6-2 or TRBV6-3 to TRBJ2-1; TRBD2 is a possible D gene (5 bases). Germline CDR1 MNHEY, CDR2 SVGEGT. This CDR3 contains 15 residues. Trimming took 6 bases from V and 0 from J, leaving 12 bases between them. The CDR3 sequence is CASRAQRSSYNEQFF. CDR3 DNA: TGTGCCAGCAGAGCCCAGCGGAGCTCCTACAATGAGCAGTTCTTC.

The J gene is TRBJ1-6, the V gene TRBV12-3 or TRBV12-4; D gene ambiguous. The CDR3 totals 16 residues. Between the trimmed V and J ends, which lost 3 bases and 0 bases, there was a span of 9 bases. CDR3: CASSFFMSSYNSPLHF. As DNA, the CDR3 is TGTGCCAGCAGTTTTTTCATGAGCTCCTATAATTCACCCCTCCACTTT.

V usage is TRBV7-9 and J usage is TRBJ1-5; D uncertain. The V and J ends lost 1 base and 2 bases respectively, with 12 bases between them. From germline, CDR1 is SEHNR and CDR2 FQNEAQ (reference sequence). The CDR3 length is 16 residues. This CDR3 reads CASSLDSVSGNQPQHF. The CDR3 DNA is TGTGCCAGCAGCTTAGATTCTGTGTCCGGCAATCAGCCCCAGCATTTT.

The rearrangement uses TRBV7-2 and TRBJ2-5; the match to TRBD2 covers 9 bases. The V segment lost 3 bases and the J segment 3 bases; nucleotides outside the gene matches: 5. Germline CDR1 and CDR2: SGHTA and FQGNSA. This CDR3 comprises 15 residues. The CDR3 DNA sequence: TGTGCCAGCAGCTTGAGTAGCGGGGGCGAAGAGACCCAGTACTTC. Translated: CASSLSSGGEETQYF.

This clonotype was picked up a small number of times. V gene TRBV20-1 combines with J gene TRBJ1-1, with a tentative D call TRBD1 (5 bases). The length of the CDR3 is 12 residues. Germline values: CDR1 DFQATT, CDR2 SNEGSKA (reference sequence). V gave up 5 bases and J gave up 10 bases, with 17 bases separating them. The DNA of the CDR3 is TGCAGTGCTTGGAAGGGGCCCCTGGGAGCTTTCTTT. This codes for CSAWKGPLGAFF.

V and J are TRBV29-1 and TRBJ2-7; possibly TRBD1 for D (5 bases). Trimming took 4 bases from V and 7 from J, leaving 29 bases between them. From germline, CDR1 is SQVTM and CDR2 ANQGSEA. There are 17 residues in the CDR3. The CDR3 DNA is TGCAGCGTTGCCTTCCAAGACAGAAGCCCAGGGTACAATGAGCAGTACTTC. It specifies CSVAFQDRSPGYNEQYF.

V gene TRBV7-6 combines with J gene TRBJ2-3; 7 nucleotides line up with TRBD1. This CDR3 has 19 amino acids. CDR1 is SGHVS, CDR2 FNYEAQ, per germline. The V segment lost 2 bases and the J segment 2 bases; nucleotides outside the gene matches: 16. CDR3 nucleotides: TGTGCCAGCAGCTTACCCCCCTATGAGACAGGGCCGCTCACAGATACGCAGTATTTT. Its protein is CASSLPPYETGPLTDTQYF.

This clonotype was recorded many times. The chain couples TRBV7-2 to TRBJ1-1, with a weak D call TRBD1 (6 bases). The CDR3 has 13 amino acids. CDR1 is SGHTA, CDR2 FQGNSA, per germline. V dropped 5 bases and J dropped 4 bases, with 11 bases sitting between them. CDR3: CASSVRGGTEAFF. For the CDR3, the DNA is TGTGCCAGCAGCGTCCGAGGGGGCACTGAAGCTTTCTTT.

This clonotype came up a few times. The V gene is TRBV9, the J gene TRBJ2-5; D is undetermined. Germline V gene data show CDR1 as SGDLS and CDR2 as YYNGEE. V dropped 0 bases and J dropped 6 bases, with 9 bases sitting between them. The CDR3 covers 13 residues. CDR3 coding DNA: TGTGCCAGCAGCGTAGACGGGTGGAAGACCCAGTACTTC. Encoded protein: CASSVDGWKTQYF.

This clonotype was counted only a few times. The rearrangement uses TRBV4-1 and TRBJ1-2; weak D call: TRBD1 (5 bases). Trimming stripped 3 bases from V and 5 bases from J, with 22 bases between. The CDR3 spans 17 residues. CDR1 is MGHRA, CDR2 YSYEKL, per germline. This CDR3 is CASSHRNSVSGGYGYTF. The CDR3 DNA follows: TGCGCCAGCAGCCACCGAAACTCAGTCTCGGGGGGTTATGGCTACACCTTC.

This chain uses TRBV18 with TRBJ2-1, with TRBD2 matching 10 bases. V dropped 2 bases and J dropped 3; count of bases not matched to a gene: 4. The CDR3 covers 16 residues. Looked up from germline, CDR1 is KGHSH and CDR2 is LQKENI. CDR3 amino acids: CASSPWLAGDYNEQFF. CDR3 in DNA: TGTGCCAGCTCACCATGGCTAGCGGGAGACTACAATGAGCAGTTCTTC.

The gene calls are TRBV12-3 or TRBV12-4 and TRBJ2-7, with 10 positions matching TRBD2. This CDR3 region has 13 residues. The ends lost 4 bases at V and 4 bases at J; junction bases unmatched: 1. CDR3 residues: CASSSSGRYEQYF. The DNA of the CDR3 is TGTGCCAGCAGTTCTAGCGGGAGATACGAGCAGTACTTC.

This chain links TRBV5-6 with TRBJ1-2; maybe TRBD1 (6 bases). CDR1 is SGHDT, CDR2 YYEEEE, per germline. This CDR3 region has 11 residues. The V gene lost 2 bases and the J gene lost 11 bases, with 10 bases spanning the gap. The CDR3 sequence: CASSLRQVYTF. For the CDR3, the DNA is TGTGCCAGCAGCTTAAGACAGGTTTACACCTTC.

A few counts support this clonotype. The chain couples TRBV12-3 or TRBV12-4 to TRBJ2-5, with D hard to call. The CDR3 consists of 14 residues. V was trimmed by 6 bases and J by 5 bases, leaving 16 bases between them. CDR3 DNA: TGTGCCAGCAGCCTTCGGGTGGCTTGGGAGACCCAGTACTTC. This encodes CASSLRVAWETQYF.

The chain has TRBV20-1 and TRBJ1-2; D unclear. The CDR3 is 12 amino acids. V lost 0 bases and J lost 7, with 9 bases in between. In germline, CDR1 is DFQATT, CDR2 SNEGSKA (reference sequence). The CDR3, as DNA: TGCAGTGCTAGAGATCCTCGGGGTGGCTACACCTTC. It encodes CSARDPRGGYTF.

The chain carries TRBV12-3 or TRBV12-4 and TRBJ2-5; TRBD1 might be the D (6 bases). The CDR3 sequence is 15 residues long. V was trimmed by 6 bases and J by 1 base, leaving 15 bases between them. As DNA, the CDR3 is TGTGCCAGCAGGCCTGGCAGGGGTCTCCAAGAGACCCAGTACTTC. Amino acids: CASRPGRGLQETQYF.

This clonotype was observed a few times. Just one base apart from a much larger clone, this may be a read error. The rearrangement uses TRBV7-2 and TRBJ2-7; D is unclear. Trimming took off 2 bases at V and 7 bases at J, with 12 bases between the two ends. This CDR3 has 13 residues. Germline V gene data show CDR1 as SGHTA and CDR2 as FQGNSA. The CDR3 protein is CASSLKAVNEQYF. For the CDR3, the DNA is TGTGCCAGCAGCTTAAAAGCAGTCAATGAGCAGTACTTC.

This clonotype was counted between two and nine times. This rearrangement joins TRBV20-1 to TRBJ2-1, with 8 bases lining up with TRBD2. This CDR3 is 14 amino acids long. The junction had 10 bases not matched to a gene; V was cut back by 5 bases and J by 7 bases. Germline values: CDR1 DFQATT, CDR2 SNEGSKA (reference sequence). CDR3: CSAPMAGGWNEQFF. In DNA, the CDR3 is TGCAGTGCTCCTATGGCGGGAGGATGGAATGAGCAGTTCTTC.

The rearrangement links TRBV5-1 to TRBJ2-1; D gene ambiguous. This CDR3 region has 12 residues. CDR1 is SGHRS, CDR2 YFSETQ, per germline. V was clipped by 2 bases and J by 9 bases, with 9 bases between them. Here the CDR3 reads CASSFLDTEQFF. As DNA, the CDR3 is TGCGCCAGCAGCTTCCTCGATACTGAGCAGTTCTTC.

The rearrangement joins TRBV7-9 to TRBJ1-1; 8 nucleotides align to TRBD1. Germline CDR1 is SEHNR and CDR2 is FQNEAQ (reference sequence). The junction had 7 bases not matched to a gene; V was cut back by 5 bases and J by 2 bases. CDR3 size: 15 residues. The CDR3 sequence is CASSLGQGTNTEAFF. The DNA of the CDR3 is TGTGCCAGCAGCCTAGGACAGGGTACTAACACTGAAGCTTTCTTT.

CDR3 amino acids: CSVHFADRANVLTF. In DNA form, the CDR3 reads TGCAGCGTCCACTTTGCGGACAGGGCCAACGTCCTGACTTTC. The genes are TRBV29-1 and TRBJ2-6; tentatively, D is TRBD1 (5 bases). Per the germline V gene, CDR1 is SQVTM and CDR2 is ANQGSEA. The V end lost 6 bases, the J end lost 5 bases, and 14 bases lay between the germline ends. The CDR3 spans 14 residues.

This chain uses TRBV4-3 with TRBJ2-3; D not certain. Trimming stripped 1 base from V and 4 bases from J, with 15 bases between. Germline V gene data show CDR1 as LGHNA and CDR2 as YSLEER. There are 16 residues in the CDR3. CDR3 DNA: TGCGCCAGCAGCCAAGGACCCCCGCCAAGGTCAGATACGCAGTATTTT. Amino acid sequence: CASSQGPPPRSDTQYF.

V and J are TRBV6-1 and TRBJ2-3, with TRBD2 as a possible D gene (6 bases). CDR1 MNHNS and CDR2 SASEGT come from the germline V gene. The CDR3 has 18 residues. Trimming left V 0 bases short and J 0 bases short, with 16 bases between. The chain's CDR3 is CASSEARRRGKSTDTQYF. As DNA, the CDR3 is TGTGCCAGCAGTGAAGCTAGGAGACGGGGGAAAAGCACAGATACGCAGTATTTT.

This rearrangement joins TRBV4-1 to TRBJ1-2; no firm D call. The germline CDR1 and CDR2 sequences are MGHRA and YSYEKL. The V gene lost 3 bases and the J gene lost 4 bases, with 15 bases spanning the gap. This CDR3 region has 15 residues. CDR3 amino acids: CASSQRPFLSYGYTF. Written as DNA, the CDR3 is TGCGCCAGCAGCCAGAGGCCTTTTCTGTCCTATGGCTACACCTTC.

The rearrangement joins TRBV20-1 to TRBJ2-1, with D uncertain. The V and J ends lost 8 bases and 15 bases respectively, with 20 bases between them. The CDR3 is 11 amino acids. From germline, CDR1 is DFQATT and CDR2 SNEGSKA (reference sequence). This CDR3 reads CSPRKDVVPFF. The CDR3 DNA follows: TGCAGTCCCCGGAAGGATGTGGTACCGTTCTTC.